One sample yielded the 14 T cell receptor beta chains listed below, sequenced in a study of blood T cell repertoires in COVID-19. TCRdb's table, derived via immunoSEQ multiplex PCR, lists solely in-frame clones and lacks some. The table shows over 200,000 clones, with roughly 80% occurring only once. The sample comprised peripheral blood. Source of these receptors: a woman of 80 years or more with acute or convalescent COVID-19.

The CDR3, as DNA: TGTGCCAGCAGTCCTCTAGCGGGGAGCTCCTACGAGCAGTACTTC. As protein: CASSPLAGSSYEQYF. V is TRBV7-6 and J is TRBJ2-7, with TRBD2 matching over 9 bases. The CDR3 loop spans 15 amino acids. Germline CDR1 and CDR2: SGHVS and FNYEAQ. The trim removed 6 bases at V and 0 bases at J, leaving 6 bases unmatched.

The chain joins TRBV19 to TRBJ2-3; maybe TRBD2 (6 bases). The CDR3 runs to 16 residues. With 7 bases removed from V and 2 bases from J, the gap between germline ends came to 19 bases. Germline loops: CDR1 LNHDA, CDR2 SQIVND (reference sequence). CDR3 coding DNA: TGTGCCAGTACCCGGAGGAGTAGCGGACCCACAGATACGCAGTATTTT. Translating gives CASTRRSSGPTDTQYF.

The rearrangement links TRBV2 to TRBJ1-6; the D is unclear. Looked up from germline, CDR1 is SNHLY and CDR2 is FYNNEI. The CDR3 sequence is 14 residues long. Trimming removed 9 bases from V and 9 bases from J, with 18 bases in between. The CDR3 DNA follows: TGTGCCAGTCGGATAGATCGAAGCGGTTCACCCCTCCACTTT. Residues: CASRIDRSGSPLHF.

The V call is TRBV7-6, the J call TRBJ2-3, with TRBD1 identical over 8 bases. This CDR3 has 14 residues. CDR1 and CDR2 (germline): SGHVS, FNYEAQ. V lost 2 bases, J lost 6 bases, and 4 bases stayed unmatched. The CDR3 coding sequence is TGTGCCAGCAGCTTATCAGGGGGCAAGGATACGCAGTATTTT. This sequence encodes CASSLSGGKDTQYF.

The chain joins TRBV20-1 to TRBJ1-5; no firm D call. This CDR3 contains 14 residues. Trimming removed 3 bases from V and 2 bases from J, with 11 bases in between. CDR1 and CDR2 from the germline V gene are DFQATT and SNEGSKA (reference sequence). CDR3 nucleotide sequence: TGCAGTGCTAGTCGGGGATTAGGCAATCAGCCCCAGCATTTT. Translating it yields CSASRGLGNQPQHF.

This chain joins TRBV5-1 and TRBJ2-5; TRBD2 agrees at 15 bases. CDR3 length: 16 residues. Per germline, CDR1 SGHRS and CDR2 YFSETQ. The J segment lost 5 bases and the V segment lost 3 bases, leaving 5 bases of the junction unmatched. The CDR3 coding sequence is TGCGCCAGCAGCTGGACTAGCGGGAGGGCCGTGGAGACCCAGTACTTC. Residues: CASSWTSGRAVETQYF.

The rearrangement joins TRBV5-1 to TRBJ2-7; TRBD2 matches at 8 bases. The CDR3 consists of 15 residues. The J segment lost 3 bases and the V segment lost 1 base, leaving 6 bases of the junction unmatched. CDR1 and CDR2 (germline): SGHRS, YFSETQ. CDR3 coding DNA: TGCGCCAGCAGCTTGATAGCGGGGACCGACTACGAGCAGTACTTC. It yields the protein CASSLIAGTDYEQYF.

The chain is built from TRBV5-4 and TRBJ1-6; D might be TRBD1 (5 bases). Germline CDR1 reads SGHNT; CDR2 reads YYREEE (reference sequence). Trimming shortened V by 2 bases and J by 6 bases, and 9 bases separated the two germline ends. The CDR3 has 14 amino acids. The CDR3 is CASSFQGTNSPLHF. For the CDR3, the DNA is TGTGCCAGCAGCTTCCAGGGCACTAATTCACCCCTCCACTTT. Variable domain in full (rest from reference TRBV5-4 and TRBJ1-6): ETGVTQSPTHLIKTRGQQVTLRCSSQSGHNTVSWYQQALGQGPQFIFQYYREEENGRGNFPPRFSGLQFPNYSSELNVNALELDDSALYLCASSFQGTNSPLHFGNGTRLTVT.

The chain couples TRBV19 to TRBJ2-2; TRBD2 aligns across 7 bases. Per the germline V gene, CDR1 is LNHDA and CDR2 is SQIVND (reference sequence). The CDR3 runs to 11 residues. V lost 10 bases, J lost 4 bases, and 0 bases stayed unmatched. CDR3 protein: CATGGTGELFF. In nucleotides, the CDR3 is TGTGCCACGGGAGGCACCGGGGAGCTGTTTTTT.

The CDR3 DNA reads TGTGCCAGCTCACCAAGCTCACAGGCTAACTATGGCTACACCTTC. It yields the protein CASSPSSQANYGYTF. The chain couples TRBV18 to TRBJ1-2, with D maybe TRBD1 (5 bases). The V end was cut by 2 bases, the J end by 0 bases, with 10 bases between. CDR1 and CDR2 (germline): KGHSH, LQKENI. The CDR3 is 15 amino acids.

The chain's CDR3 is CASSDISTDTQYF. CDR3 sequence (DNA): TGTGCCAGCAGTGATATCAGCACAGATACGCAGTATTTT. V is TRBV6-1 and J is TRBJ2-3; D remains unclear. The ends were cut back, 3 bases at V and 0 bases at J, with 4 bases in the middle. Germline lookup yields CDR1 MNHNS and CDR2 SASEGT. The CDR3 length is 13 residues.

This clone came up once. This chain connects TRBV3-1 (or the pseudogene TRBV3-2) to TRBJ2-7, with 8 bases identical to TRBD1. After removal of 0 bases from V and 3 bases from J, the junction contained 4 bases not matched to a gene. CDR1 is LGHDT, CDR2 YNNKEL, per germline (reference sequence). This CDR3 comprises 15 residues. The CDR3 nucleotides are TGTGCCAGCAGCCAAGACGCCGGACAGGGCTACGAGCAGTACTTC. It yields the protein CASSQDAGQGYEQYF.

This sequence joins TRBV11-3 and TRBJ1-2, with D uncertain. The V end lost 6 bases, the J end lost 5 bases, and 10 bases lay between the germline ends. Germline V gene sequence: CDR1 SGHNT, CDR2 YENEEA. This CDR3 is built from 12 residues. CDR3 coding DNA: TGTGCCAGCAGGCGGAGGCGATATGGCTACACCTTC. This translates into CASRRRRYGYTF.

The genes are TRBV6-6 and TRBJ1-2, with TRBD1 as a possible D gene (6 bases). CDR3 length equals 14 residues. V dropped 4 bases and J dropped 4 bases, with 13 bases sitting between them. Germline values: CDR1 MNHNY, CDR2 SVGAGI (reference sequence). The CDR3 protein is CASSLVRQVYGYTF. As DNA, the CDR3 is TGTGCCAGCAGTTTGGTGAGACAGGTCTATGGCTACACCTTC.